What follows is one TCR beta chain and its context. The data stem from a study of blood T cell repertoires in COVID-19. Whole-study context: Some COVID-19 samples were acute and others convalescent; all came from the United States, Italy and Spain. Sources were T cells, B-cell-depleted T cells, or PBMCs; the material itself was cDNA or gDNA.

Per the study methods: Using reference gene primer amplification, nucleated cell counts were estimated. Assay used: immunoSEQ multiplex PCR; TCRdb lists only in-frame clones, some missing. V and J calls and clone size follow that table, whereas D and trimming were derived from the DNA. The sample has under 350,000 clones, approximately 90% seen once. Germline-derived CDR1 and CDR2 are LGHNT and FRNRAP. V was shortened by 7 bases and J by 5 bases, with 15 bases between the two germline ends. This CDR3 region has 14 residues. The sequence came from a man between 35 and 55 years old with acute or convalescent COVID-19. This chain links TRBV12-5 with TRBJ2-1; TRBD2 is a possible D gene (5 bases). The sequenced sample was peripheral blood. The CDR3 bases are TGTGCTAGTGTCCTAGCCTCTCCAAACAATGAGCAGTTCTTC. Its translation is CASVLASPNNEQFF. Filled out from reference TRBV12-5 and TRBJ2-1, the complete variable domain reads DARVTQTPRHKVTEMGQEVTMRCQPILGHNTVFWYRQTMMQGLELLAYFRNRAPLDDSGMPKDRFSAEMPDATLATLKIQPSEPRDSAVYFCASVLASPNNEQFFGPGTRLTVL.